One T cell receptor (beta chain) is described in this entry. Its antigen is still unknown. The data derive from a study of T cell clones after liver transplantation. Study-level findings and limits: Conclusions were preliminary, with small, heterogeneous patient groups.

This table comes from immunoSEQ multiplex PCR, and its TCRdb copy is limited to in-frame clones, with some not included. Altogether roughly 20,000 clones are present, around 93% being singletons, with the ten largest covering 25%. Germline V gives CDR1 SGHTA, CDR2 FQGTGA. The CDR3 runs to 13 residues. V was clipped by 2 bases and J by 7 bases, with 9 bases between them. Sequenced material: CD8+ T cells from blood, taken around 27 months after liver transplant. The sequence derives from a human patient who received a liver transplant. Some T cells may have come from the graft donor. This chain uses TRBV7-3 with TRBJ2-1; no clear D gene. The CDR3 DNA reads as TGTGCCAGCAGCTTACTGAGCAATAATGAGCAGTTCTTC. Protein sequence: CASSLLSNNEQFF.